This T cell receptor beta chain was identified in a study of shared clonotypes between healthy human individuals. Whole-study context: CD8 memory received one plate per donor, CD8 naive two, CD4 memory three and CD4 naive three.

TCRdb's copy holds only in-frame clones and misses some; the assay was immunoSEQ multiplex PCR. The table records under 2.5 million clones, around 92% of them present only once. A note on this clone: Its antigen is currently unknown.

Study results and limitations: Rarefaction indicated that sorted-subset sequencing remained incomplete although depth was large.

Germline V gene data show CDR1 as SGHRS and CDR2 as YFSETQ. The CDR3 loop spans 15 amino acids. With 0 bases clipped from V and 8 bases from J, the junction kept 8 bases outside the gene matches. In the CD4+ fraction, cells were divided into CD45RA+ naive and CD45RA-negative memory subsets. Sequenced input: naive CD4+ T cells from PBMCs. Subset noted: CD45RA+ positively selected. The receptor comes from a man between 18 and 29 years old in good health. Some clones in this sample may be carry-over from other donors' samples. This chain joins TRBV5-1 and TRBJ2-1; 7 nucleotides align to TRBD2. CDR3 nucleotides: TGCGCCAGCAGCTTGGCGACTAGCTCATATGATGAGCAGTTCTTC. This codes for CASSLATSSYDEQFF.